This T cell receptor beta chain was documented in a study of long-term antiretroviral therapy in people with HIV (dated by TCRdb to the early 2020s). About the study as a whole: The earliest samples were collected about a decade before the 2015 WHO recommendation for immediate ART, when ART was typically delayed until CD4 counts fell. A retrospective serial study tested whether ART initiation and durable HIV suppression were associated with changes in peripheral blood TRB repertoire composition and diversity. A total of fewer than 250 cryopreserved PBMC samples came from a few dozen adults with confirmed HIV infection and were collected serially over a mean of about six years (range 1-12). Of the roughly 30 participants with HIV, about a dozen were female. No cross-contamination during QIAcube processing was seen in test extractions of a monoclonal T-cell line run alongside 33 polyclonal samples.

Paper-wide results and their limitations: Because pre-ART samples had limited cell numbers, unsorted PBMC were profiled rather than sorted CD4+ and CD8+ T cells. Since PBMC availability was limited, sequencing covered only the TCR beta chain, with no alpha chain pairing. Starting ART was linked to a significant rise in TRB diversity, yet even with long-term ART the diversity remained significantly lower than in transplant donor controls. Expanded TRB clones identified before ART initiation dominated the repertoire at all time points, although this dominance fluctuated and declined in many PLHIV after ART. The samples span the years 2004 to 2017, and the ART regimens used at that time may not be as effective as current regimens. Compared with controls, HIV repertoires had narrower CDR3 length ranges, and the network structure pointed to an antigen-experienced repertoire that shifted only slightly toward naive after ART. Inferences about post-ART repertoire changes were limited because no data were available on ART adherence, viral resistance or therapy changes.

As regards this clone: Its binding antigen is unknown. Base qualities are missing; no much larger clone stands one base away.

The immunoSEQ hsTCRB v3.0 assay was used at survey level resolution to sequence the TRB variable region. The target sequencing depth for TRB was roughly 40,000-50,000 T-cell genomes per sample. Pooled TRB libraries were sequenced on an Illumina MiSeq with a v3 150-cycle kit. The original methods were these. Analysis of repertoires was carried out in R inside a reproducible Nextflow workflow spanning QC, data transformation and analysis. LymphoSeq2, an R package for AIRR-Seq data exploration, was used to implement custom analyses. After excluding a few samples that yielded fewer than 5000 total TRB sequences, approximately 180 HIV repertoires remained for analysis. Of the roughly 180 retained HIV repertoires, about 60 were collected before and roughly 130 after ART initiation. Repertoires were downsampled to 5000 TRB nucleotide sequences, and summary statistics were averaged over 100 downsampling iterations. The analysis kept only TRB sequences whose CDR3 regions were at least seven amino acids long. Two measures captured diversity: a Shannon entropy-derived clonality score and the Gini coefficient. Repertoire networks linked the top 5000 CDR3 amino acid sequences whenever two sequences differed by an edit distance of one. For TRB CDR3 amino acid sequences, GLIPH2 was used to predict antigen specificity groups and MHC restriction. To flag known associations with CMV, EBV, HIV or tissue antigens, CDR3 amino acid sequences were compared against VDJdb and McPAS-TCR. Pre-ART, post-ART and control groups were compared with Wilcoxon signed-rank tests and Holm-Bonferroni correction. This immuneACCESS table, as held by TCRdb, lists in-frame sequences with V and J called but not all clones. Of the missing ones, under half trace to an unresolved V gene in checked studies; the others have no known cause. V and J calls and clone size are those listed in that table; D and trimming were worked out from the DNA. For this sample there are 15,000 to 20,000 clones; 81% appear just once. The ten largest clones capture approximately 9.5% of the sample.

Participants were included only if at least one PBMC sample before ART initiation and at least two post-ART samples were available. All participants with HIV were treated in the United States of America. Before DNA extraction, cryopreserved samples of about 1-10 million PBMC were thawed and washed. At the time of the earliest PBMC sample, participants with HIV were aged between about 23 and 55 years. PBMC samples were contributed by each participant from 1-4 timepoints before ART initiation and 2-8 timepoints after ART initiation, with a median of 7 samples. For every participant, serial HIV viral load, CD4+ T-cell count, ART history and demographic data were obtained. Genomic DNA was extracted from unsorted PBMC with a Qiagen kit on a QIAcube, with processing performed in batches of 12 samples. The CDR3 numbers 13 residues from cysteine through phenylalanine. Just the 39-base CDR3 DNA is kept, in frame starting at base 1. V is shortened by 5 bases, J by 3 bases, and the region joining them spans 11 bases. From a lookup of the germline V gene, CDR1 and CDR2 are SGHAT and FQNNGV.

The input for sequencing was unsorted PBMCs, taken 0.3 years after starting antiretroviral therapy. The chain uses TRBV11-2 and TRBJ2-7; TRBD1 could be the D gene, as 6 bases match. The receptor comes from a young man with HIV. The CDR3: CASSPTGSYEQYF. At the DNA level, the sequence is TGTGCCAGCAGCCCGACAGGTAGCTACGAGCAGTACTTC.